Sequencing of this TCR beta chain was carried out in a study of identical twins. A universal primer site was incorporated via template switching, and the cDNA contained unique molecular identifiers. TCRdb reprocessed the 5' RACE reads with MiXCR, giving one entry per CDR3 protein. This table holds around 230,000 distinct CDR3 sequences, 6.5% found once. This clonotype was observed many times. V lost 3 bases to trimming and J lost 11 bases, with 10 bases between them. The CDR3 extends over 11 amino acids. These data were likewise used in another study, on T cells expressing NK-cell markers. From that paper: For several experiments, T cell sorting was restricted to the alpha-beta TCR population by means of an anti-gamma-delta TCR antibody. Each of roughly six donors carried dominant NKG2C+ clonotypes accounting for roughly 1.0-8% of CD8+ T cells. What remained unclear was the HCMV specificity of expanded NKG2C+ T cell clones.

The sequence was collected from a woman younger than 35 in good health. V is TRBV12-3 or TRBV12-4 and J is TRBJ1-1; D unresolved. Sequencing was done on a sample of CD8+ T cells sorted from blood. The CDR3 DNA follows: TGTGCCAGCAGTTTGATAGGTGAGGCTTTCTTT. This codes for CASSLIGEAFF.